Presented here are 3 T cell receptor beta chains from one specimen sequenced in a study of tumor and adjacent non-tumor tissue in lung cancer. This sample's RNA came from whole unsorted tissue. The library came from three nested PCR rounds adapted from ARM-PCR protocols. TCRdb re-analysed the multiplex PCR reads in MiXCR, keeping a single row per CDR3 protein. The sample yields around 99,000 distinct CDR3 sequences, roughly 77% seen once. The sample consisted of lung tumor tissue. The receptors were sampled from a woman aged 60-70 years with non-small cell lung cancer.

The CDR3 region is CASSMGLAASTGELFF. The CDR3, as DNA: TGTGCCAGCAGCATGGGACTAGCGGCTTCTACCGGGGAGCTGTTTTTT. The rearrangement joins TRBV12-3 or TRBV12-4 to TRBJ2-2, with 11 bases that match TRBD2. V was pared by 6 bases and J by 5 bases, with 8 bases of the junction left unmatched. This CDR3 region has 16 residues.

Notes on this clonotype: A single base separates this from a much larger clone, so it may be a read error. This rearrangement joins TRBV4-1 to TRBJ1-6; D gene ambiguous. The CDR3 runs to 15 residues. Per the germline V gene, CDR1 is MGHRA and CDR2 is YSYEKL. In DNA form, the CDR3 reads TGCGCCAGCTGCCAAAGGGCGATGGCTAATTCACCCCTCCACTTT. This encodes CASCQRAMANSPLHF.

The chain recombines TRBV20-1 with TRBJ2-1; no clear D. V was cut by 5 bases and J by 6 bases, with 17 bases left in between. The CDR3 contains 14 residues. Germline V gives CDR1 DFQATT, CDR2 SNEGSKA (reference sequence). The CDR3: CSAYPQRISNEQFF. CDR3 DNA sequence: TGCAGTGCTTACCCTCAAAGGATCTCCAATGAGCAGTTCTTC.